These 10 T cell receptor beta chains were all obtained from the same sample, sequenced in a study of blood T cell repertoires in COVID-19 (dated by TCRdb to 2020 to 2022). The library was generated by the immunoSEQ multiplex PCR assay. This is the immuneACCESS table as TCRdb keeps it, with only in-frame sequences that have V and J called. A part of the clones is gone; compared with another copy, unresolved V genes explain less than half, and the rest is unexplained. This sample lists about 83,000 clones; around 90% were detected once. Around 2.9% of the sample goes to the ten largest clones. The sample consisted of peripheral blood. The origin of the receptors is a woman aged 45-60 years with active or convalescent COVID-19.

This chain uses TRBV19 with TRBJ1-5, with D perhaps TRBD1 (5 bases). Trimming took off 9 bases at V and 2 bases at J, with 20 bases between the two ends. There are 16 residues in the CDR3. The germline V gene encodes CDR1 LNHDA and CDR2 SQIVND (reference sequence). DNA of the CDR3: TGTGCCAGCGGGGGTCAGGGCCTCGGGGGCAATCAGCCCCAGCATTTT. Translation: CASGGQGLGGNQPQHF. Looking up the rest from reference TRBV19 and TRBJ1-5 gives the full variable domain: DGGITQSPKYLFRKEGQNVTLSCEQNLNHDAMYWYRQDPGQGLRLIYYSQIVNDFQKGDIAEGYSVSREKKESFPLTVTSAQKNPTAFYLCASGGQGLGGNQPQHFGDGTRLSIL.

This rearrangement joins TRBV27 to TRBJ2-3; D is uncertain. The length of the CDR3 is 13 residues. V was cut by 5 bases and J by 2 bases, with 8 bases left in between. CDR1 is MNHEY, CDR2 SMNVEV, per germline (reference sequence). The CDR3 here is CASSRYNTDTQYF. The CDR3 nucleotides read TGTGCCAGCAGTCGTTACAACACAGATACGCAGTATTTT.

V and J are TRBV19 and TRBJ2-1; 11 nucleotides match TRBD2. The V and J ends lost 10 bases and 6 bases, in that order; junction bases with no gene match: 11. CDR3 length: 15 amino acids. The germline V gene has CDR1 LNHDA and CDR2 SQIVND (reference sequence). CDR3 sequence: CATGLADGMGNEQFF. Written as DNA, the CDR3 is TGTGCCACGGGACTAGCGGACGGGATGGGCAATGAGCAGTTCTTC.

The V call is TRBV30, the J call TRBJ1-6, with D possibly being TRBD1 (6 bases). Trimming removed 2 bases from V and 10 bases from J, with 12 bases in between. CDR1 is GTSNPN and CDR2 is SVGIG in the germline V gene (reference sequence). The CDR3 totals 13 residues. In nucleotides, the CDR3 is TGTGCCTGGAGTCAGAACCAGGGGTCACCCCTCCACTTT. Amino acids: CAWSQNQGSPLHF. The full variable domain, in which reference TRBV30 and TRBJ1-6 provide the parts outside the CDR3, is SQTIHQWPATLVQPVGSPLSLECTVEGTSNPNLYWYRQAAGRGLQLLFYSVGIGQISSEVPQNLSASRPQDRQFILSSKKLLLSDSGFYLCAWSQNQGSPLHFGNGTRLTVT.

This clone turned up a few times. V gene TRBV7-2 combines with J gene TRBJ2-5, with 12 nucleotides matching TRBD2. CDR1 is SGHTA, CDR2 FQGNSA, per germline. This CDR3 spans 16 amino acids. V shed 2 bases, J shed 6 bases, and the junction held 7 bases outside the gene matches. CDR3 in DNA: TGTGCCAGCAGCTTAAGGTCTAGCGGGGGGGTGAAGACCCAGTACTTC. Its protein product is CASSLRSSGGVKTQYF.

The chain employs TRBV7-2 and TRBJ2-5, with TRBD1 matching over 7 bases. Looked up from germline, CDR1 is SGHTA and CDR2 is FQGNSA. The CDR3 is 13 amino acids. V was pared by 5 bases and J by 2 bases, with 2 bases of the junction left unmatched. The CDR3 sequence: CASSRGQQETQYF. The CDR3, as DNA: TGTGCCAGCAGCAGGGGACAGCAAGAGACCCAGTACTTC.

V is TRBV9 and J is TRBJ2-1, with TRBD2 identical over 14 bases. The V and J ends lost 9 bases and 0 bases, in that order; junction bases with no gene match: 14. The CDR3 runs 19 residues. The germline CDR1 and CDR2 sequences are SGDLS and YYNGEE. The CDR3 protein is CATRLRTSGGNSSYNEQFF. The CDR3, as DNA: TGTGCCACCCGTCTCCGGACTAGCGGGGGGAACAGCTCCTACAATGAGCAGTTCTTC.

This sequence joins TRBV11-1 and TRBJ1-1, with D possibly TRBD1 on 5 matching bases. The CDR3 length is 13 residues. The V gene's germline CDR1 is SGHAT and CDR2 FQDESV (reference sequence). V lost 3 bases to trimming and J lost 1 base, with 6 bases between them. CDR3 residues: CASSFGQNTEAFF. For the CDR3, the DNA is TGTGCCAGCAGCTTTGGACAGAACACTGAAGCTTTCTTT.

This sequence joins TRBV6-1 and TRBJ2-7, with 7 bases fitting TRBD1. CDR3 length: 16 residues. CDR1 MNHNS and CDR2 SASEGT come from the germline V gene. The V segment lost 4 bases and the J segment 1 base; nucleotides outside the gene matches: 10. CDR3 DNA sequence: TGTGCCAGCAGTGCCATCACCGGGACAGTTTCCTACGAGCAGTACTTC. This translates into CASSAITGTVSYEQYF.

This chain joins TRBV10-3 and TRBJ1-3; no definite D call. This CDR3 region has 13 residues. Trimming took 6 bases from V and 0 from J, leaving 6 bases between them. CDR1 and CDR2 (germline): ENHRY, SYGVKD. In DNA, the CDR3 is TGTGCCATCAGACAGAGCTCTGGAAACACCATATATTTT. It is translated as CAIRQSSGNTIYF.